The clone carrying this T cell receptor (beta chain) was seen at least ten times. The sample originates from a study of T cells in Graves' hyperthyroidism and ophthalmopathy. Authors of the study amplified TCR beta CDR3 regions from RNA transcripts. During a first-round RT-PCR of the TCR CDR3, the HTBI primer set was used. One entry per CDR3 protein, called by TCRdb with MiXCR from the multiplex PCR reads. This table has a few hundred thousand distinct CDR3 sequences, around 13% appearing once. The sample consisted of blood. The sequence came from a woman younger than 30 with Graves' hyperthyroidism.

The CDR3 here is CASSEGLGGTQYF. Written as DNA, the CDR3 is TGCGCCAGCAGTGAAGGACTAGGCGGGACCCAGTACTTC. The chain is built from TRBV10-1 and TRBJ2-5, with 7 bases aligning to TRBD2. Germline loops: CDR1 WNHNN, CDR2 SYGVQD (reference sequence). The length of the CDR3 is 13 residues. V lost 3 bases to trimming and J lost 7 bases; unmatched junction nucleotides: 5.